The source of this T cell receptor (beta chain) is a study of T cell changes during pregnancy in multiple sclerosis. Data came from immunoSEQ multiplex PCR; TCRdb stores just in-frame clones and leaves some out. Found here are some 100,000 clones, almost 95% of them singletons; the top ten hold 0.7% to 0.9%. This CDR3 spans 15 amino acids. Trimming pared 0 bases from V and 1 base from J, leaving 7 bases between. Germline CDR1 is SEHNR and CDR2 is FQNEAQ (reference sequence). The gene calls are TRBV7-9 and TRBJ1-5; possibly TRBD1 for D (6 bases). This material consisted of peripheral blood, taken before pregnancy. This TCR was sampled from a female donor with multiple sclerosis, enrolled in a pregnancy study. The CDR3 sequence: CASSLAQGSNQPQHF. The CDR3 DNA reads TGTGCCAGCAGCTTAGCGCAGGGGAGCAATCAGCCCCAGCATTTT.